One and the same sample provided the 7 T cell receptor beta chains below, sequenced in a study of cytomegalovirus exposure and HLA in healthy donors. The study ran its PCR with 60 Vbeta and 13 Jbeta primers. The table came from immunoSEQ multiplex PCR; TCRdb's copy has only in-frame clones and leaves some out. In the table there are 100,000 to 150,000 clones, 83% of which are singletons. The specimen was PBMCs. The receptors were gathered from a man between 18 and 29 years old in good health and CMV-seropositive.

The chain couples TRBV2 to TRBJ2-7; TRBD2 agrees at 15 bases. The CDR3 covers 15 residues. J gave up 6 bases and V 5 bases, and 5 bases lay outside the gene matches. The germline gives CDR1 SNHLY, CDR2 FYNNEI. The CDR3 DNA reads TGTGCCAGCAGTTCCGGACTAGCGGGGGGGAGCGAGCAGTACTTC. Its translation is CASSSGLAGGSEQYF.

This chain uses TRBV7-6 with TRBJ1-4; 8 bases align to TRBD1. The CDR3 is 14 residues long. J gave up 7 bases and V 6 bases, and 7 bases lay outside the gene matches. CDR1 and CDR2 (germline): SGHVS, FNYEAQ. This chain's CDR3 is CASSPTGGLEKLFF. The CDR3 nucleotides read TGTGCCAGCAGTCCTACAGGGGGTCTTGAAAAACTGTTTTTT. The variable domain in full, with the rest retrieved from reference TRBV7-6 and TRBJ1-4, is GAGVSQSPRYKVTKRGQDVALRCDPISGHVSLYWYRQALGQGPEFLTYFNYEAQQDKSGLPNDRFSAERPEGSISTLTIQRTEQRDSAMYRCASSPTGGLEKLFFGSGTQLSVL.

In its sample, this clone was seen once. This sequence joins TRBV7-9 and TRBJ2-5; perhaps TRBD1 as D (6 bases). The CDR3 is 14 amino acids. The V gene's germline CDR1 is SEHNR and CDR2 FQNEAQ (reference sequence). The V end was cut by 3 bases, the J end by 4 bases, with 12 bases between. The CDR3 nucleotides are TGTGCCAGCAGCTTTGCTGGGACAATAGAGACCCAGTACTTC. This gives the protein CASSFAGTIETQYF.

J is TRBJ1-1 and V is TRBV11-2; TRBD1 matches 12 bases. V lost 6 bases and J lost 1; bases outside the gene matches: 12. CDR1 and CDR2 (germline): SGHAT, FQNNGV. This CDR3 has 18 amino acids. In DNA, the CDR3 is TGTGCCAGCAGTCCAGGCCGGGACAGGGGGCTTTGGAACACTGAAGCTTTCTTT. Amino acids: CASSPGRDRGLWNTEAFF. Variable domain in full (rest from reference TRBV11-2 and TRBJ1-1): EAGVAQSPRYKIIEKRQSVAFWCNPISGHATLYWYQQILGQGPKLLIQFQNNGVVDDSQLPKDRFSAERLKGVDSTLKIQPAKLEDSAVYLCASSPGRDRGLWNTEAFFGQGTRLTVV.

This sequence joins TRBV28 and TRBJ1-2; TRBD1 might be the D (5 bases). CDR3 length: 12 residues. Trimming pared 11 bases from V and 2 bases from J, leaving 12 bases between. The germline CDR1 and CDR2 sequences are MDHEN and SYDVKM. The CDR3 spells CAWGGVNYGYTF. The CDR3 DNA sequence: TGTGCCTGGGGGGGGGTGAACTATGGCTACACCTTC.

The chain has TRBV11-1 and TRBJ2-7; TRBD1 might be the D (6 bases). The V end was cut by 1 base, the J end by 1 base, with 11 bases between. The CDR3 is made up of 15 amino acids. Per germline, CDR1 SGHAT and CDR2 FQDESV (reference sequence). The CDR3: CASSLVTGQSYEQYF. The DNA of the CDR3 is TGTGCCAGCAGCTTAGTTACCGGACAGTCCTACGAGCAGTACTTC.

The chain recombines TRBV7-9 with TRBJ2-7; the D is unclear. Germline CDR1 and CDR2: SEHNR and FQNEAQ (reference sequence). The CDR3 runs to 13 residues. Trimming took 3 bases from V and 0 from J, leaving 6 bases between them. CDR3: CASSFPPSYEQYF. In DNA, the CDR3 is TGTGCCAGCAGCTTCCCTCCCTCCTACGAGCAGTACTTC.